This T cell receptor (beta chain) was identified in a study of spatial heterogeneity in lung cancer. Study-wide background: Detected beta-chain sequences consistently exceeded alpha-chain sequences.

Study observations and caveats: Counts that tracked tumor mutation counts were those of expanded intratumoral alpha and beta TCRs. The estimate shows that only about 7% of tumor T cells were covered for alpha and 12% to 15% for beta chains.

There are many counts of this clonotype. What it binds is not known. TCRdb reanalysed the 5' RACE reads using MiXCR and keeps one entry per CDR3 protein. The sample lists 2,500 or so distinct CDR3 sequences, 5% to 7.5% occurring once. Time point given: sample taken at primary tumor resection. A total of under 80 untreated early-stage non-small cell lung cancer patients served as donors. TCRs were sequenced from unsorted whole RNA of tumor, nontumor lung or PBMC. This sequence originates from a male donor with early-stage non-small cell lung cancer. The source material was lung tumor tissue, sampled at surgery.

The CDR3 bases are TGTGCCACCAGGCGTGACGGCTCGAACACCGGGGAGCTGTTTTTT. Protein sequence: CATRRDGSNTGELFF. V is TRBV24-1 and J is TRBJ2-2, with D unresolved. Trimming pared 7 bases from V and 0 bases from J, leaving 11 bases between. The CDR3 consists of 15 residues. Germline V gene sequence: CDR1 KGHDR, CDR2 SFDVKD.